This T cell receptor beta chain came from a study of T cell responses to AZD1222 COVID-19 vaccine. The CDR3 totals 15 residues. Trimming removed 3 bases from V and 7 bases from J, with 20 bases in between. Germline CDR1 and CDR2: SGHRS and YFSETQ. The repertoire was sequenced with immunoSEQ multiplex PCR; TCRdb's copy has only in-frame clones and lacks some. The profile shows about 190,000 clones, around 87% of them singletons. General observations from the study: Spike-specific TCR breadth and depth grew following two AZD1222 doses. Regions 160-218 and 743-854 held dominance among vaccine-associated CD4 TCRs, which spanned spike. White British people made up most donors, females outnumbered males, and clonal diversity was possibly underestimated. Repertoires were obtained only post-peak T cell response.

For this clone: Its target is unknown.

The starting material was peripheral blood, obtained on day 0 of MenACWY control vaccination. The source is an adult in good health. The chain carries TRBV5-1 and TRBJ2-7; D could derive from TRBD1 or TRBD2 (5 bases each). The CDR3 here is CASSSGSPTQGEQYF. In DNA, the CDR3 is TGCGCCAGCAGCTCGGGGAGCCCTACCCAGGGAGAGCAGTACTTC.